Listed here are 6 T cell receptor beta chains from one sample, sequenced in a study of blood T cell repertoires in COVID-19. Using immunoSEQ multiplex PCR, the repertoire was profiled, and TCRdb retains in-frame clones only, with some absent. The sample includes 200,000 or so clones, about 80% of them seen just once. The sample comprised peripheral blood. The receptors here all came from a human donor with acute or convalescent COVID-19. The donor label of this sample is uncertain.

As DNA, the CDR3 is TGCAGCGCTACAGGGCCTTTGTACGCCGGGGAGCTGTTTTTT. This translates into CSATGPLYAGELFF. The chain uses TRBV29-1 and TRBJ2-2; D might be TRBD1 (6 bases). The CDR3 has 14 amino acids. Between the trimmed V and J ends, which lost 7 bases and 6 bases, there was a span of 18 bases. Germline values: CDR1 SQVTM, CDR2 ANQGSEA.

This chain uses TRBV20-1 with TRBJ2-3; D unresolved. This CDR3 has 12 amino acids. Trimming pared 3 bases from V and 4 bases from J, leaving 8 bases between. Germline loops: CDR1 DFQATT, CDR2 SNEGSKA (reference sequence). The CDR3 region is CSASSLADTQYF. In DNA, the CDR3 is TGCAGTGCTAGTAGCTTGGCAGATACGCAGTATTTT.

This clone turned up a few times. This chain links TRBV2 with TRBJ1-2; a possible D gene is TRBD1 (5 bases). The germline gives CDR1 SNHLY, CDR2 FYNNEI. V dropped 5 bases and J dropped 10 bases, with 14 bases sitting between them. The CDR3 is made up of 12 amino acids. The CDR3 here is CASSIDRGDYTF. The CDR3 DNA reads TGTGCCAGCAGTATAGATCGGGGGGACTACACCTTC.

The CDR3 coding sequence is TGTGCCAGCAGCTTAGATGTTCGGGACAGGAATGGCTACACCTTC. Amino acids: CASSLDVRDRNGYTF. The chain joins TRBV7-8 to TRBJ1-2, with 8 bases that match TRBD1. Germline V gene sequence: CDR1 SGHVS, CDR2 FQNEAQ. The V segment lost 1 base and the J segment 6 bases; nucleotides outside the gene matches: 7. CDR3 size: 15 residues.

J is TRBJ1-6 and V is TRBV6-6; 8 positions agree with TRBD1. V trimming: 2 bases; J trimming: 9 bases; junction bases outside the gene matches: 6. The CDR3 covers 15 residues. Germline V gives CDR1 MNHNY, CDR2 SVGAGI (reference sequence). CDR3 DNA: TGTGCCAGCAGTTACGACAGGGGAATCGGTTCACCCCTCCACTTT. Its translation: CASSYDRGIGSPLHF.

CDR3 sequence (DNA): TGTGCCAGCAGTACCGGAGGAGGCAATCAGCCCCAGCATTTT. It yields the protein CASSTGGGNQPQHF. The genes are TRBV27 and TRBJ1-5; D is uncertain. The CDR3 runs to 14 residues. Germline CDR1 reads MNHEY; CDR2 reads SMNVEV (reference sequence). V gave up 5 bases and J gave up 2 bases, with 10 bases separating them.